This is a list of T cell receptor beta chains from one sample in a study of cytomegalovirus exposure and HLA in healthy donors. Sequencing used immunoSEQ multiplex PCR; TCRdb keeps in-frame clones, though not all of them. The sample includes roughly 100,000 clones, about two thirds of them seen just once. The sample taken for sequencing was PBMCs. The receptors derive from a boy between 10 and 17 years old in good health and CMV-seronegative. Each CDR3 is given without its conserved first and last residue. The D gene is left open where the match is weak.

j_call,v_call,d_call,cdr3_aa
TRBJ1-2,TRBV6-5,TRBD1,ASSYFQGAGYGYT
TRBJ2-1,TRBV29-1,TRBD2,SVAGGSYNEQF
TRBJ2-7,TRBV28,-,ASSWQNSYEQY
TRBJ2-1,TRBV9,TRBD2,ASSLGEGRYNEQF
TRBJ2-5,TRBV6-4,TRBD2,ASSDSTSGGETQY
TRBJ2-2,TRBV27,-,ASSLGRGRDTGELF
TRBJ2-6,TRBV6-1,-,ASSESLLLLSGANVLT
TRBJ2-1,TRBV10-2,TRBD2,ASRKFLAGPGAYNEQF
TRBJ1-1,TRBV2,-,ASSDGVAEAF
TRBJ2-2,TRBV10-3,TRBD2,ATPETSGRRPSNTGELF
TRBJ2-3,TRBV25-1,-,ASSEDVTGLGTDTQY
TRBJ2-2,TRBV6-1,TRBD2,ASSDLAGDRTGELF
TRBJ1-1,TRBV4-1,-,ASSQDRGVGAEAF
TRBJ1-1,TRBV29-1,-,SVVLSGNTEAF
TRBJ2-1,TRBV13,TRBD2,ASSTQRGGVEQF